This TCR beta chain was documented in a study of blood T cell repertoires in COVID-19. This table comes from immunoSEQ multiplex PCR, and its TCRdb copy is limited to in-frame clones, with some not included. The table records just under 250,000 clones, approximately 86% of them present only once. The germline gives CDR1 SGHRS, CDR2 YFSETQ. The CDR3 has 14 amino acids. V trimming: 0 bases; J trimming: 6 bases; junction bases outside the gene matches: 2. The sequenced sample was peripheral blood. This sequence originates from a woman aged 25 to 39 who had recovered from COVID-19. This chain connects TRBV5-1 to TRBJ1-5; TRBD1 aligns across 8 bases. CDR3 in amino acids: CASSLGTGRQPQHF. CDR3 in DNA: TGCGCCAGCAGCTTGGGGACAGGGCGTCAGCCCCAGCATTTT.